This T cell receptor beta chain derives from a study of regulatory T cells in long-lasting Graves disease. General study points: Results may be inaccurate due to the small sample size. Among samples with persistent disease, TRBV28, TRBJ1-2 and TRBJ2-5 were favored.

The CDR3 covers 15 residues. Germline V gene sequence: CDR1 MNHEY, CDR2 SMNVEV (reference sequence). Trimming took 0 bases from V and 7 from J; bases not matched to a gene: 8. Time point noted: persistent/refractory GD, antithyroid drugs over 5 years with positive TRAb. After RNA was extracted from PBMCs, the TCR library was made from it. This clonotype turned up a few times. The antigen is unknown. Building the TCR beta libraries relied on iRepertoire HTBI primers, and CDR3 regions underwent Arm-PCR. TCRdb re-called the multiplex PCR reads through MiXCR, storing one row per CDR3 protein. The table shows about 430,000 distinct CDR3 sequences, with around 20% occurring only once.

The receptor was derived from a female donor with Graves disease. Sequences were derived from peripheral blood mononuclear cells (PBMCs), sampled when the disease was refractory, from a patient treated with antithyroid drugs. V is TRBV27 and J is TRBJ2-7; 8 nucleotides align to TRBD1. For the CDR3, the DNA is TGTGCCAGCAGTTTATCCCTCCAGGGGGCTGGGGAGCAGTACTTC. This sequence encodes CASSLSLQGAGEQYF.